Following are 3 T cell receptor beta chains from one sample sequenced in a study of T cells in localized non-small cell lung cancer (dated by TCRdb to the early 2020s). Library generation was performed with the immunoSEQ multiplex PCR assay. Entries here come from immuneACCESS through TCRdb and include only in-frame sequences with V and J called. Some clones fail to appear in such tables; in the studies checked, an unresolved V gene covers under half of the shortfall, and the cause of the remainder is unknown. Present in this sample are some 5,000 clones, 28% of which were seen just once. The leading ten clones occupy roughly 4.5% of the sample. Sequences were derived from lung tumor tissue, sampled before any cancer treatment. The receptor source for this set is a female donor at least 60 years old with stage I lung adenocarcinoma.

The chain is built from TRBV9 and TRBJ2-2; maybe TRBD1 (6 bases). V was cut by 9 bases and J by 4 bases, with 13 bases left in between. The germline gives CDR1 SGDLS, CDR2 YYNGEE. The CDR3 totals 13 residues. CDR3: CANTGTSTGELFF. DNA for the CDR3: TGTGCCAATACCGGGACAAGCACCGGGGAGCTGTTTTTT.

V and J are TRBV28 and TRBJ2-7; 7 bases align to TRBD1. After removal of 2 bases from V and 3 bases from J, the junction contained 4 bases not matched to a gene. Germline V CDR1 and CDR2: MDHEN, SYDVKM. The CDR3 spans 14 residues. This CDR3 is CASSLGGQSYEQYF. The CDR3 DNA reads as TGTGCCAGCAGTTTAGGGGGACAGAGCTACGAGCAGTACTTC.

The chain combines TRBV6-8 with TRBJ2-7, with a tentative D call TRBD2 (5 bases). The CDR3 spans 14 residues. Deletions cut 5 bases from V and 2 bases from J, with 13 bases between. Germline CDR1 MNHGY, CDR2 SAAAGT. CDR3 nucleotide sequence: TGTGCCAGCAGTGTACAGCTCGGGGCCTACGAGCAGTACTTC. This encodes CASSVQLGAYEQYF.